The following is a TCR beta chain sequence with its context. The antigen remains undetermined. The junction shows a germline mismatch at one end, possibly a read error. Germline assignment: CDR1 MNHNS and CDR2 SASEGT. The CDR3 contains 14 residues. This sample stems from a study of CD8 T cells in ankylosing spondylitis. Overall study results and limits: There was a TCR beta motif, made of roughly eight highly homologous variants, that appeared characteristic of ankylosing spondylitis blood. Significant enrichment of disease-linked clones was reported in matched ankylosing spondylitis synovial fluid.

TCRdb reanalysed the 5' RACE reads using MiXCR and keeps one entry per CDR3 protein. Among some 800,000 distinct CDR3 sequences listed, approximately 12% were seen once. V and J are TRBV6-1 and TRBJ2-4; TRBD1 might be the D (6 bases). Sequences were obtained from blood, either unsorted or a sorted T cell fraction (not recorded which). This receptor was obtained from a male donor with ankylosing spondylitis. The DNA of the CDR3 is TGTGCCAGCACTGAACAGGGTAACAAAAACATTCAGTACTTC. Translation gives CASTEQGNKNIQYF.